This note documents a single T cell receptor (beta chain) sequence. Its antigen has not been determined. The record has no base qualities; no much larger clone is one base away. The sample comes from a study of PD-1 blockade in classical Hodgkin lymphoma (dated by TCRdb to 2018 to 2020). For the study in its entirety: Nivolumab dosing was 3 mg/kg intravenously every 2 weeks, continuing until either disease progression or unacceptable toxicity. To define a peripheral blood immune signature of response to PD-1 blockade in classical Hodgkin lymphoma, the study combined TCR beta sequencing with CyTOF.

Genomic DNA was extracted with the Qiagen DNeasy kit from unsorted PBMCs and from negatively selected CD4+ and CD8+ fractions. Using primers that anneal to V and J segments, immunoSEQ multiplex PCR amplified the TCR beta CDR3 regions. A synthetic immune receptor repertoire was used to minimize amplification bias, and any remaining bias was removed computationally after sequencing. Concerning the study's data processing: Repertoire diversity was quantified as the Shannon entropy index using custom Python scripts. The unsorted, CD4+ and CD8+ repertoires were each analyzed separately, with the exception of combined analyses, where CD4+ and CD8+ sequences were merged in silico. Clonal expansion was defined as at least a 2-fold frequency increase after treatment relative to C1D1, with a pseudocount of 0.5 for undetected baseline clones. Singleton clones were defined as clones with 0 or 1 copy at C1D1, and non-singleton clones were defined as clones with 2 or more copies. Clones expanded in unsorted samples were annotated as CD4+, CD8+ or unknown by matching protein sequences in sorted samples from the same patient. Wilcoxon tests on paired samples were used to test diversity changes from C1D1 to C4D1. TCRdb provides this immuneACCESS table in a form limited to in-frame rearrangements. Some clones are lacking; in checked studies, under half of them reflect an unresolved V gene, and why the rest are absent is not known. The DNA was the basis for D and trimming; V, J and clone size are from that table. In this sample the table shows nearly 60,000 clones, under 95% of which occur a single time. 8.5% to 12% of the sample is taken by the ten largest.

The time point tag for this specimen amounts to: cycle 2 day 1 (C2D1) of nivolumab. Every trial patient had relapsed following autologous stem cell transplantation, and prior brentuximab vedotin exposure was what differed among cohorts A, B and C. The trial cohort included around 56 patients with relapsed/refractory classical Hodgkin lymphoma, and each patient had a best overall response of complete response, partial response or progressive disease. In the multi-cohort phase II CheckMate 205 trial, trial patients received single-agent nivolumab. An independent review committee assessed best overall response using the 2007 International Working Group response criteria. PBMCs from the trial were collected at three points: immediately before nivolumab initiation (C1D1), and during therapy at cycle 2 day 1 and cycle 4 day 1. After peripheral blood was drawn into 8 mL Vacutainer Cell Preparation Tubes, PBMCs were isolated by centrifugation and then cryopreserved.

On the study overall, not on this receptor specifically: Newly diagnosed patients were reported to have lower baseline TCR diversity than healthy donors, and relapsed/refractory patients were reported to have lower baseline TCR diversity still. Baseline diversity similar to that of newly diagnosed patients was observed in trial patients achieving complete response, whereas significantly lower diversity was observed in partial responders and progressors. Lower diversity was observed in patients in whom nivolumab was started less than 1 year after ASCT, and these patients were excluded from later analyses so that confounding by immune reconstitution would be avoided. The study was limited to a single clinical trial cohort, and causes of repertoire differences, possibly disease activity or prior therapy, remained undefined. A significant rise by C4D1 was seen in CD4+ but not CD8+ TCR diversity (p=0.0027 vs p=0.16), with the rise being most apparent in complete responders (p=0.02).

The sequence was obtained from a human donor with classical Hodgkin lymphoma. The sequenced sample was peripheral blood mononuclear cells (PBMCs), obtained before the second cycle of nivolumab.

This receptor has the CDR3 CASSINPDRTGGNQPQHF. In nucleotide form, the sequence is TGTGCCAGTAGTATCAACCCTGACAGGACGGGGGGCAATCAGCCCCAGCATTTT. The sequence links TRBV19 to TRBJ1-5; the D gene is perhaps TRBD1, on 6 matching bases. The junction carries 20 bases between V and J, which are trimmed by 3 bases and 2 bases respectively. The CDR3 has 18 amino acids, counting the end cysteine and phenylalanine. The entry retains the CDR3 DNA only, 54 bases that are in frame from base 1. From a lookup of the germline V gene (reference sequence), CDR1 and CDR2 are LNHDA and SQIVND.